One T cell receptor beta chain is described in this entry. This sample was included in a study of blood T cell repertoires in COVID-19. On the study more broadly: Both acute and convalescent COVID-19 samples were obtained from the United States, Italy and Spain. T cells, B-cell-depleted T cells, or PBMCs provided the cDNA or gDNA that served as material.

Germline loops: CDR1 MNHEY, CDR2 SMNVEV (reference sequence). This CDR3 has 17 amino acids. V lost 2 bases and J lost 3; bases outside the gene matches: 7. In the original processing: Reference gene primers were amplified, and this amplification served to estimate nucleated cell counts. Method: immunoSEQ multiplex PCR; TCRdb's copy keeps in-frame clones and lacks some. The V and J calls and clone size were taken over from that table, and D and trimming were inferred from the DNA. The repertoire has about 200,000 clones, 81% of them found once; the top ten carry approximately 8.7%. The receptor comes from a woman older than 75 with acute or convalescent COVID-19. The source material was peripheral blood. This sequence joins TRBV27 and TRBJ2-3, with 11 nucleotides matching TRBD2. CDR3 DNA sequence: TGTGCCAGCAGTTTAAGGAGACTAGCGGGACTAACAGATACGCAGTATTTT. This sequence encodes CASSLRRLAGLTDTQYF.